This TCR beta chain is from a study of OX40 agonist ivuxolimab in advanced cancers. About the study: Patients received intravenous ivuxolimab every 2 weeks at 0.01 to 10 mg/kg. Prior anti-PD-1, anti-PD-L1 or anti-CTLA-4 therapy did not bar entry, and more than 35% had some. Patients achieving partial responses numbered three: one hepatocellular carcinoma case and two cutaneous melanoma cases. Study results and limitations: Both blood CD4+ and CD8+ T cells showed clonal growth by week 6 at 0.1 to 3.0 mg/kg.

TCRdb keeps only in-frame clones here, not all; method: immunoSEQ multiplex PCR. This table has around 60,000 clones, around 90% appearing once. V was shortened by 10 bases and J by 6 bases, with 10 bases between the two germline ends. The CDR3 is 10 residues long. CDR1 and CDR2 (germline): ENHRY, SYGVKD. Turning to this clone: Its target is unknown.

The sample in question was CD4+ or CD8+ T cells sorted from blood, obtained in a trial of the OX40 agonist ivuxolimab. The V call is TRBV10-3, the J call TRBJ2-7; D is unclear. This clonotype was obtained from an adult with an advanced solid tumor such as melanoma, head and neck, liver or kidney cancer. The DNA of the CDR3 is TGTGCCACCCCCCGCTCCGAGCAGTACTTC. The encoded protein is CATPRSEQYF.